These 19 T cell receptor beta chains share one sample of origin, sequenced in a study of cytomegalovirus exposure and HLA in healthy donors. With 60 Vbeta and 13 Jbeta primers, the PCR was carried out. Clones were sequenced by immunoSEQ multiplex PCR, and TCRdb holds only the in-frame ones, with some missing. The data show more than 150,000 clones, with about 77% seen just once and under 3% held by the top ten. The sequenced sample consisted of PBMCs. These receptor sequences come from a woman in her thirties in good health and CMV-seropositive.

This clone appeared a few times. This chain connects TRBV7-6 to TRBJ2-7; 10 bases align to TRBD2. Trimming at V came to 4 bases and at J to 4 bases, leaving 4 bases not matched to a gene. Per the germline V gene, CDR1 is SGHVS and CDR2 is FNYEAQ. This CDR3 is built from 14 residues. The CDR3 region is CASSYTTSGYEQYF. The DNA of the CDR3 is TGTGCCAGCAGCTACACGACTAGCGGGTACGAGCAGTACTTC.

The gene calls are TRBV25-1 and TRBJ2-5; possibly TRBD1 for D (6 bases). Germline V lookup: CDR1 MGHDK, CDR2 SYGVNS. The CDR3 runs 14 residues. V lost 6 bases and J lost 5, with 16 bases in between. This CDR3 reads CASSPDRRRETQYF. CDR3 nucleotide sequence: TGTGCCAGCAGCCCTGACAGGCGAAGGGAGACCCAGTACTTC.

The V call is TRBV11-2, the J call TRBJ1-1; D perhaps matches TRBD1 (6 bases). The V and J ends lost 5 bases and 0 bases respectively, with 10 bases between them. Germline lookup yields CDR1 SGHAT and CDR2 FQNNGV. The CDR3 length is 14 residues. CDR3 loop: CASSPTGMNTEAFF. CDR3 nucleotides: TGTGCCAGCAGCCCTACAGGGATGAACACTGAAGCTTTCTTT.

This chain uses TRBV30 with TRBJ1-5, with D possibly being TRBD1 (5 bases). The CDR3 extends over 14 amino acids. CDR1 is GTSNPN and CDR2 is SVGIG in the germline V gene (reference sequence). The V and J ends lost 2 bases and 8 bases respectively, with 16 bases between them. CDR3 sequence (DNA): TGTGCCTGGAGTCCCGGACACGGTCTCGAGCCCCAGCATTTT. Amino acid sequence: CAWSPGHGLEPQHF.

The gene calls are TRBV7-8 and TRBJ2-5, with TRBD1 matching 8 bases. V dropped 1 base and J dropped 5; count of bases not matched to a gene: 9. The CDR3 runs to 16 residues. The germline V gene encodes CDR1 SGHVS and CDR2 FQNEAQ. CDR3 sequence (DNA): TGTGCCAGCAGCTTAGGTGCAGGGGGCGCGTTGGAGACCCAGTACTTC. The encoded protein is CASSLGAGGALETQYF.

This clone has more than one count but fewer than ten. At one of its ends the junction is not consistent with the germline gene, which may arise from a read error. The chain uses TRBV7-9 and TRBJ1-2; TRBD1 agrees at 7 bases. Germline CDR1 is SEHNR and CDR2 is FQNEAQ (reference sequence). The CDR3 consists of 13 residues. CDR3 amino acids: CSSSYGLTGILTF. DNA for the CDR3: TGTTCCAGCAGCTACGGCCTGACAGGGATTCTCACCTTC.

This chain connects TRBV28 to TRBJ1-4; tentative D call: TRBD1 (6 bases). Looked up from germline, CDR1 is MDHEN and CDR2 is SYDVKM. Trimming shortened V by 5 bases and J by 5 bases, and 18 bases separated the two germline ends. This CDR3 has 16 residues. The CDR3 reads CASSPSIGTRNEKLFF. Written as DNA, the CDR3 is TGTGCCAGCAGTCCTTCTATAGGGACAAGGAATGAAAAACTGTTTTTT. Full variable domain (outside the CDR3, taken from reference TRBV28 and TRBJ1-4): DVKVTQSSRYLVKRTGEKVFLECVQDMDHENMFWYRQDPGLGLRLIYFSYDVKMKEKGDIPEGYSVSREKKERFSLILESASTNQTSMYLCASSPSIGTRNEKLFFGSGTQLSVL.

The gene calls are TRBV29-1 and TRBJ2-7; weak D call: TRBD1 (6 bases). This CDR3 has 13 residues. Germline V lookup: CDR1 SQVTM, CDR2 ANQGSEA. The V and J ends lost 4 bases and 4 bases respectively, with 14 bases between them. The CDR3 bases are TGCAGCGTTGTAGGGGGACACTTATACGAGCAGTACTTC. Its protein is CSVVGGHLYEQYF.

This clone has a handful of counts. V and J are TRBV18 and TRBJ2-5; 12 positions agree with TRBD2. Germline CDR1 and CDR2: KGHSH and LQKENI. The CDR3 is 15 residues long. The junction had 7 bases not matched to a gene; V was cut back by 6 bases and J by 5 bases. The CDR3 protein is CASSPASGGAETQYF. In DNA, the CDR3 is TGTGCCAGCTCGCCAGCTAGCGGGGGGGCCGAGACCCAGTACTTC.

The V call is TRBV7-2, the J call TRBJ1-6; possibly TRBD1 for D (5 bases). Per germline, CDR1 SGHTA and CDR2 FQGNSA. Between the trimmed V and J ends, which lost 5 bases and 6 bases, there was a span of 14 bases. The CDR3 sequence is 15 residues long. The CDR3 nucleotides read TGTGCCAGCAGCCCCCGGGGGGTAATTAATTCACCCCTCCACTTT. Encoded protein: CASSPRGVINSPLHF.

The rearrangement links TRBV28 to TRBJ2-7, with D unresolved. Germline CDR1 is MDHEN and CDR2 is SYDVKM. The V gene lost 4 bases and the J gene lost 6 bases, with 13 bases spanning the gap. The CDR3 is 13 residues long. In DNA, the CDR3 is TGTGCCAGCAGTTCCACCTACCCGGGCGAGCAGTACTTC. This translates into CASSSTYPGEQYF.

The V call is TRBV5-4, the J call TRBJ2-3; possibly TRBD2 for D (6 bases). Germline V CDR1 and CDR2: SGHNT, YYREEE (reference sequence). This CDR3 region has 15 residues. Trimming shortened V by 3 bases and J by 4 bases, and 15 bases separated the two germline ends. The CDR3 DNA is TGTGCCAGCAGCTCGATTCTAGCGATCTCAGATACGCAGTATTTT. Translation: CASSSILAISDTQYF. Complete variable domain (other parts from reference TRBV5-4 and TRBJ2-3): ETGVTQSPTHLIKTRGQQVTLRCSSQSGHNTVSWYQQALGQGPQFIFQYYREEENGRGNFPPRFSGLQFPNYSSELNVNALELDDSALYLCASSSILAISDTQYFGPGTRLTVL.

The chain uses TRBV25-1 and TRBJ1-2; 7 bases line up with TRBD1. Germline V CDR1 and CDR2: MGHDK, SYGVNS. The J segment lost 4 bases and the V segment lost 1 base, leaving 6 bases of the junction unmatched. The CDR3 runs to 15 residues. Here the CDR3 DNA reads TGTGCCAGCAGTGAATCGGGGACAGCTTTCTATGGCTACACCTTC. Amino acid sequence: CASSESGTAFYGYTF.

The gene calls are TRBV19 and TRBJ2-5; TRBD1 matches at 11 bases. The DNA matches TRBJ2-7 better at its end, which makes the J call doubtful. This CDR3 is built from 13 residues. Per germline, CDR1 LNHDA and CDR2 SQIVND (reference sequence). Written as DNA, the CDR3 is TGTGCCAGTAAGGGACAGGGGGTCTCCGAGCAGTACTTC. As protein: CASKGQGVSEQYF.

The chain employs TRBV11-3 and TRBJ2-5; possible D gene TRBD2, 7 bases. V gave up 1 base and J gave up 5 bases, with 17 bases separating them. This CDR3 comprises 16 residues. CDR1 and CDR2 (germline): SGHNT, YENEEA. The CDR3, as DNA: TGTGCCAGCAGCTTAGGTGGGGGGGCTTCCCGGGAGACCCAGTACTTC. Its protein product is CASSLGGGASRETQYF.

Worth noting for this clone: One junction end does not reproduce the germline sequence, and a read error may be involved. The rearrangement links TRBV7-9 to TRBJ1-3; D might be TRBD1 (5 bases). Germline V gives CDR1 SEHNR, CDR2 FQNEAQ (reference sequence). The CDR3 runs 17 residues. Here the CDR3 reads CASSPSRGLGIGDTIYF. In DNA form, the CDR3 reads TGTGCCAGCAGCCCCAGCCGGGGACTCGGAATTGGAGACACCATATATTTT.

This chain joins TRBV29-1 and TRBJ1-1; D perhaps matches TRBD1 (5 bases). V was trimmed by 4 bases and J by 9 bases, leaving 12 bases between them. This CDR3 region has 11 residues. CDR1 SQVTM and CDR2 ANQGSEA come from the germline V gene. CDR3 amino acids: CSVGEGRQAFF. The DNA for the CDR3 is TGCAGCGTTGGGGAGGGGAGACAAGCTTTCTTT. The full variable domain, its missing parts supplied by reference TRBV29-1 and TRBJ1-1, is SAVISQKPSRDICQRGTSLTIQCQVDSQVTMMFWYRQQPGQSLTLIATANQGSEATYESGFVIDKFPISRPNLTFSTLTVSNMSPEDSSIYLCSVGEGRQAFFGQGTRLTVV.

The rearrangement links TRBV6-5 to TRBJ2-5; the match to TRBD1 covers 8 bases. V gave up 6 bases and J gave up 3 bases; unmatched junction bases: 3. CDR1 and CDR2 (germline): MNHEY, SVGAGI. This CDR3 comprises 13 residues. DNA for the CDR3: TGTGCCAGCAGAAAGACAGGGGAAGAGACCCAGTACTTC. Translating gives CASRKTGEETQYF.

The genes are TRBV7-9 and TRBJ2-7, with D unclear. The CDR3 spans 15 residues. V gave up 1 base and J gave up 0 bases, with 10 bases separating them. Per the germline V gene, CDR1 is SEHNR and CDR2 is FQNEAQ (reference sequence). Written as DNA, the CDR3 is TGTGCCAGCAGCTTAGTGGGCCGTAGCTCCTACGAGCAGTACTTC. It is translated as CASSLVGRSSYEQYF.